This entry is about one TCR beta chain. TCRdb keeps only in-frame clones here, not all; method: immunoSEQ multiplex PCR. Of roughly 180,000 clones listed, 80% to 90% are singletons. This sample was taken from a study of blood T cell repertoires in COVID-19. V lost 3 bases and J lost 7, with 15 bases in between. Germline V gene lookup returns CDR1 KGHSH and CDR2 LQKENI. The CDR3 is made up of 14 amino acids. V and J are TRBV18 and TRBJ2-5, with a possible D match to TRBD2 (6 bases). This clonotype was sampled from a woman in her thirties or forties with COVID-19, enrolled during active disease. Sequencing input: peripheral blood. The DNA for the CDR3 is TGTGCCAGCTCACCTTCAGGGACTTGGGGGACCCAGTACTTC. Its protein product is CASSPSGTWGTQYF.